The 14 T cell receptor beta chains reported below all come from one sample, sequenced in a study of T cell repertoires in aging, cancer and after chemotherapy (dated by TCRdb to between 2018 and 2021). TCR beta rearrangements were amplified from genomic DNA isolated from peripheral blood, not from sorted cells or RNA. The instrument was an Illumina MiSeq. Rearranged TRB sequences spanning V, D and J segments were amplified in a multiplex touch-down PCR with a mixed TRB-A/B primer pool. TCRdb handled the public reads itself, with Q25 trimming in fastp and clone calling in MiXCR, and kept productive beta chains. Rows are combined by CDR3 protein, so each entry shows the most common genes and DNA. In all, the sample holds 7,500 to 8,500 distinct CDR3 sequences, and around 30% of those were seen once. The top ten constitute roughly 10% of the sample. Specimen: blood. These receptors were taken from a human donor in good health.

V usage is TRBV12-3 or TRBV12-4 and J usage is TRBJ1-5, with D maybe TRBD1 (5 bases). Between the trimmed V and J ends, which lost 6 bases and 6 bases, there was a span of 9 bases. The CDR3 extends over 12 amino acids. Here the CDR3 reads CASSHGGQPQHF. The CDR3 DNA reads TGTGCCAGCAGCCATGGGGGTCAGCCCCAGCATTTT.

The rearrangement joins TRBV12-3 or TRBV12-4 to TRBJ2-3; no definite D call. The CDR3 extends over 16 amino acids. V lost 5 bases and J 0 bases, leaving 15 bases between the germline ends. CDR3 residues: CASSPRYSSSTDTQYF. In DNA form, the CDR3 reads TGTGCCAGCAGTCCCCGCTACAGCTCTAGCACAGATACGCAGTATTTT.

By frequency in the sample, this clonotype is medium-sized. This chain joins TRBV7-6 and TRBJ2-7, with 8 bases fitting TRBD2. V gave up 5 bases and J gave up 4 bases; unmatched junction bases: 4. This CDR3 has 13 residues. CDR1 is SGHVS and CDR2 is FNYEAQ in the germline V gene. The CDR3 DNA sequence: TGTGCCAGCAGCGCGACGGGGGGGTACGAGCAGTACTTC. It yields the protein CASSATGGYEQYF.

V is TRBV20-1 and J is TRBJ1-4; a weak D match, TRBD1 (5 bases). The germline V and J ends were trimmed by 5 bases and 8 bases, with 21 bases remaining between them. Germline assignment: CDR1 DFQATT and CDR2 SNEGSKA (reference sequence). This CDR3 spans 15 amino acids. In DNA, the CDR3 is TGCAGTGCTGCCCGATTAGGGGCATCCGGCGAAAAACTGTTTTTT. Its translation: CSAARLGASGEKLFF.

This clonotype was observed a handful of times. V usage is TRBV5-1 and J usage is TRBJ2-6; 7 positions match TRBD2. The CDR3 is 18 residues long. V shed 2 bases and J 1 base; nucleotides not matched to a gene: 9. Germline V gene lookup returns CDR1 SGHRS and CDR2 YFSETQ. The DNA of the CDR3 is TGCGCCAGCAGCTTATTAGCGGGTGCATTATCTGGGGCCAACGTCCTGACTTTC. Its translation: CASSLLAGALSGANVLTF.

This clonotype is medium-sized in the sample. This sequence joins TRBV6-5 and TRBJ2-5, with D hard to call. Trimming took 7 bases from V and 3 from J, leaving 15 bases between them. From germline, CDR1 is MNHEY and CDR2 SVGAGI. The length of the CDR3 is 14 residues. CDR3 sequence (DNA): TGTGCCAGCACCACCTTCGGCGGAGAAGAGACCCAGTACTTC. Translating gives CASTTFGGEETQYF.

This clonotype showed up just a few times. The V call is TRBV12-3 or TRBV12-4, the J call TRBJ2-6, with D uncertain. With 4 bases removed from V and 0 bases from J, the gap between germline ends came to 13 bases. CDR3 length equals 17 residues. The CDR3 sequence is CASSSTYDRSGANVLTF. The CDR3 DNA is TGTGCCAGCAGTTCTACATACGACCGCTCTGGGGCCAACGTCCTGACTTTC.

This clonotype was recorded a few times. This chain joins TRBV18 and TRBJ1-3; D gene ambiguous. This CDR3 contains 12 residues. Germline V CDR1 and CDR2: KGHSH, LQKENI. V was clipped by 3 bases and J by 3 bases, with 3 bases between them. CDR3 amino acids: CASSPDGNTIYF. The CDR3 DNA reads TGTGCCAGCTCACCCGATGGAAACACCATATATTTT.

In its sample, this clonotype is medium-sized. This chain uses TRBV19 with TRBJ2-2, with TRBD2 matching 11 bases. CDR3 length: 16 residues. Germline V CDR1 and CDR2: LNHDA, SQIVND (reference sequence). V was clipped by 6 bases and J by 3 bases; unmatched bases: 6. CDR3 sequence: CASSRLAGTYTGELFF. The CDR3, as DNA: TGTGCCAGTAGCCGACTAGCGGGGACGTACACCGGGGAGCTGTTTTTT.

There are a few counts of this clonotype. The CDR3: CAWRSRGANYGYTF. As DNA, the CDR3 is TGTGCCTGGAGATCCCGGGGAGCTAACTATGGCTACACCTTC. The chain uses TRBV30 and TRBJ1-2; D uncertain. This CDR3 contains 14 residues. Germline CDR1 reads GTSNPN; CDR2 reads SVGIG (reference sequence). Trimming cost V 3 bases and J 0 bases, with 11 bases left between them.

The chain employs TRBV30 and TRBJ1-2, with D unclear. This CDR3 spans 14 amino acids. Germline V CDR1 and CDR2: GTSNPN, SVGIG (reference sequence). CDR3 bases: TGTGCTTTCAACCGGCCACCGAGGAGCTATGGCTACACCTTC. Protein product: CAFNRPPRSYGYTF.

The rearrangement links TRBV27 to TRBJ2-3, with D possibly TRBD2 on 5 matching bases. CDR3 length: 15 amino acids. Germline-derived CDR1 and CDR2 are MNHEY and SMNVEV (reference sequence). V was pared by 7 bases and J by 0 bases, with 14 bases between. The CDR3 DNA reads as TGTGCCAGCACCATAGACTGGAGGAGCACAGATACGCAGTATTTT. Translation: CASTIDWRSTDTQYF.

V gene TRBV12-3 or TRBV12-4 combines with J gene TRBJ2-3; 8 bases are shared with TRBD1. V was pared by 5 bases and J by 4 bases, with 5 bases of the junction left unmatched. This CDR3 spans 14 amino acids. CDR3 in DNA: TGTGCCAGCAGTCCCGGGACAGGAGCAGATACGCAGTATTTT. It yields the protein CASSPGTGADTQYF.

Sample share makes this clonotype medium-sized. The gene calls are TRBV5-6 and TRBJ2-5, with D possibly TRBD2 on 5 matching bases. With 0 bases removed from V and 5 bases from J, the gap between germline ends came to 14 bases. The CDR3 extends over 15 amino acids. Germline-derived CDR1 and CDR2 are SGHDT and YYEEEE. The CDR3 spells CASSLAETIRETQYF. CDR3 coding DNA: TGTGCCAGCAGCTTGGCAGAGACTATCCGGGAGACCCAGTACTTC.